This T cell receptor (beta chain) stems from a study of cytomegalovirus exposure and HLA in healthy donors. This CDR3 comprises 13 residues. The V and J ends lost 4 bases and 6 bases respectively, with 12 bases between them. Per germline, CDR1 MGHDK and CDR2 SYGVNS. Primers: 60 Vbeta forward and 13 Jbeta reverse. Sequencing was performed with immunoSEQ multiplex PCR; in TCRdb, only in-frame clones are kept and a portion is missing. The sample records more than 110,000 clones, around 79% being singletons. The genes are TRBV25-1 and TRBJ1-2; no clear D. The sequencing input was PBMCs. The TCR comes from a male donor in good health and CMV-seronegative. The CDR3 DNA follows: TGTGCCAGCAGTGTATCGGGGAGGGATGGCTACACCTTC. Translated, it gives CASSVSGRDGYTF.